This T cell receptor (beta chain) was recovered during a study of graft-versus-host responses after intestinal transplantation. V was pared by 2 bases and J by 2 bases, with 9 bases of the junction left unmatched. The CDR3 covers 17 residues. Germline V gene lookup returns CDR1 SGHTA and CDR2 FQGTGA. A note on this clone: Its target is not known.

The repertoire was sequenced with immunoSEQ multiplex PCR; TCRdb's copy has only in-frame clones and lacks some. The table records more than 80,000 clones, roughly 89% of them present only once. The chain combines TRBV7-3 with TRBJ1-2; TRBD1 aligns across 9 bases. The source was unstimulated CD4+ T cells sorted from spleen or lymph node cells, collected before intestinal transplant. The sequence was collected from a human donor who received an intestinal transplant. CDR3 coding DNA: TGTGCCAGCAGCTTAGGCCCAAGACAGGGGGACAACTATGGCTACACCTTC. Translated, it gives CASSLGPRQGDNYGYTF.